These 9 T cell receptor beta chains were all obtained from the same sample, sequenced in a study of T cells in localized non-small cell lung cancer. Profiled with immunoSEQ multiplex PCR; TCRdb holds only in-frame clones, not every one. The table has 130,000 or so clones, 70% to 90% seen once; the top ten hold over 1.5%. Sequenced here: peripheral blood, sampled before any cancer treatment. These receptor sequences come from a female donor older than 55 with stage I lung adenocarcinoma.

CDR3 DNA sequence: TGTGCCAGCAGCTTGGATCTAAGCTCCTACAATGAGCAGTTCTTC. Its translation is CASSLDLSSYNEQFF. The genes are TRBV5-4 and TRBJ2-1; no clear D gene. Germline V gene sequence: CDR1 SGHNT, CDR2 YYREEE (reference sequence). The CDR3 is made up of 15 amino acids. V was trimmed by 0 bases and J by 0 bases, leaving 7 bases between them. The full variable domain, rest sourced from reference TRBV5-4 and TRBJ2-1, is ETGVTQSPTHLIKTRGQQVTLRCSSQSGHNTVSWYQQALGQGPQFIFQYYREEENGRGNFPPRFSGLQFPNYSSELNVNALELDDSALYLCASSLDLSSYNEQFFGPGTRLTVL.

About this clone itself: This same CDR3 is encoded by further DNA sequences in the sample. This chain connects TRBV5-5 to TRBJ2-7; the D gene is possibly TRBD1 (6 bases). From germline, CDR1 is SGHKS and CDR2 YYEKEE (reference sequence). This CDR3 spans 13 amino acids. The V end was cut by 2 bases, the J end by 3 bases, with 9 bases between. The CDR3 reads CASSFGRGYEQYF. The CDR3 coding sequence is TGTGCCAGCAGCTTCGGCAGGGGCTACGAGCAGTACTTC. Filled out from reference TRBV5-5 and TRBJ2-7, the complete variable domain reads DAGVTQSPTHLIKTRGQQVTLRCSPISGHKSVSWYQQVLGQGPQFIFQYYEKEERGRGNFPDRFSARQFPNYSSELNVNALLLGDSALYLCASSFGRGYEQYFGPGTRLTVT.

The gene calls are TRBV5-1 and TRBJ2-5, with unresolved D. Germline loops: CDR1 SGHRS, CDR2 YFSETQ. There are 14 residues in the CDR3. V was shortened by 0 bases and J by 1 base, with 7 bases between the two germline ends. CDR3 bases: TGCGCCAGCAGCTTGGGTATGGGCCAAGAGACCCAGTACTTC. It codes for CASSLGMGQETQYF. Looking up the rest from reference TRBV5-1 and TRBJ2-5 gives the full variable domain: KAGVTQTPRYLIKTRGQQVTLSCSPISGHRSVSWYQQTPGQGLQFLFEYFSETQRNKGNFPGRFSGRQFSNSRSEMNVSTLELGDSALYLCASSLGMGQETQYFGPGTRLLVL.

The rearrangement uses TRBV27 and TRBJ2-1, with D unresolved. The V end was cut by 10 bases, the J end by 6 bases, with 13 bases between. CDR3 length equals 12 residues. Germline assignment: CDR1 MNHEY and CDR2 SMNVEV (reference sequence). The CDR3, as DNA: TGTGCCACCTACCTACCGCCCAATGAGCAGTTCTTC. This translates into CATYLPPNEQFF.

For the CDR3, the DNA is TGTGCCAGCAGTGAAGCGCTTGACTCACTTGGGAACACCATATATTTT. Its protein is CASSEALDSLGNTIYF. V is TRBV6-1 and J is TRBJ1-3, with D uncertain. Trimming removed 0 bases from V and 7 bases from J, with 16 bases in between. Germline-derived CDR1 and CDR2 are MNHNS and SASEGT. CDR3 length: 16 amino acids.

This chain's CDR3 is CASSLGTGPPPDTQYF. CDR3 bases: TGTGCCAGCAGCTTAGGAACAGGGCCACCCCCAGATACGCAGTATTTT. The genes are TRBV11-2 and TRBJ2-3, with D maybe TRBD1 (6 bases). Trimming took 1 base from V and 4 from J, leaving 15 bases between them. This CDR3 has 16 amino acids. Germline V gene sequence: CDR1 SGHAT, CDR2 FQNNGV.

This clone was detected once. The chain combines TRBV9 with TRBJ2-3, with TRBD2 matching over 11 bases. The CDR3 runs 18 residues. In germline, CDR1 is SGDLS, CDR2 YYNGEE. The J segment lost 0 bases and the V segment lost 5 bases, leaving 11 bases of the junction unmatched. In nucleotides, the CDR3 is TGTGCCAGCAGGCCCGGGACTAGCGGACCTCGGAGCACAGATACGCAGTATTTT. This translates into CASRPGTSGPRSTDTQYF. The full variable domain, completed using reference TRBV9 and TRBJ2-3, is DSGVTQTPKHLITATGQRVTLRCSPRSGDLSVYWYQQSLDQGLQFLIQYYNGEERAKGNILERFSAQQFPDLHSELNLSSLELGDSALYFCASRPGTSGPRSTDTQYFGPGTRLTVL.

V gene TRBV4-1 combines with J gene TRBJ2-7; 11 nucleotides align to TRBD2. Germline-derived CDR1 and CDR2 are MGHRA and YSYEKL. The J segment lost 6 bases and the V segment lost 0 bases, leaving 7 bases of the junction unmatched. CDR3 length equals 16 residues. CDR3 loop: CASSQESGLAAGEQYF. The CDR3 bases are TGCGCCAGCAGCCAAGAATCGGGACTAGCGGCGGGCGAGCAGTACTTC.

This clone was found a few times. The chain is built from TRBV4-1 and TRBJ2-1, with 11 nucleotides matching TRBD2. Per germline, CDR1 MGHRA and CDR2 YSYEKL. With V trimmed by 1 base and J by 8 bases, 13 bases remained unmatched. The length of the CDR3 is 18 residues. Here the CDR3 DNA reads TGCGCCAGCAGCCAAGGAAGAGGGGGACTAGCGGTTTCTGATGAGCAGTTCTTC. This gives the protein CASSQGRGGLAVSDEQFF.